This TCR beta chain was found in a study of Graves' ophthalmopathy and Graves' hyperthyroidism. Study as a whole: Hyperthyroidism qualified as stable when ophthalmopathy did not develop within 18 months of follow-up.

The authors amplified TCR beta CDR3 regions from RNA transcripts. HTBI-primed first-round RT-PCR preceded second-round multiplex PCR. TCRdb itself ran the multiplex PCR reads through MiXCR, one entry per CDR3 protein. The sample shows 500,000 to 700,000 distinct CDR3 sequences, under 40% of them seen only once. Participants with hyperthyroidism, aged 18 to 65, were newly diagnosed with under 2 months' duration. Other autoimmune disease, uncontrolled infection, pregnancy and lactation led to exclusion. Per germline, CDR1 SGHTA and CDR2 FQGNSA. Trimming took off 5 bases at V and 2 bases at J, with 8 bases between the two ends. The CDR3 loop spans 13 amino acids. This clonotype came up a few times.

The sequence derives from an adult man with Graves' hyperthyroidism. J is TRBJ2-3 and V is TRBV7-2; no firm D call. The specimen sequenced was peripheral blood or thyroid tissue (not recorded which). The CDR3 nucleotides are TGTGCCAGCAGCATCGACAACACAGATACGCAGTATTTT. It is translated as CASSIDNTDTQYF.